This is a list of T cell receptor beta chains from one sample in a study of cytomegalovirus exposure and HLA in healthy donors. Assay: immunoSEQ multiplex PCR; the TCRdb copy retains only in-frame clones and omits some. Among hundreds of thousands of clones, around 80% were seen once, and the ten largest hold approximately 0.71%. The specimen sequenced was PBMCs. The receptor source for this set is a boy younger than 10 in good health and CMV-seronegative. Both conserved end residues are part of each CDR3. The order of the fields is J gene, D gene, V gene, clone size, CDR3 protein, CDR3 DNA. The D gene is left open where the match is weak. Part of the rows lack a size; the others show once, few, many or a class for expanded clones.

TRBJ2-7	TRBD2	TRBV6-1	NA	CASSESGGPYYEQYF	TGTGCCAGCAGTGAAAGCGGGGGGCCCTACTACGAGCAGTACTTC
TRBJ2-5	NA	TRBV11-2	NA	CASTISFQRFPRETQYF	TGTGCCAGCACCATTAGCTTTCAGAGGTTCCCGAGGGAGACCCAGTACTTC
TRBJ2-5	NA	TRBV11-2	once	CASSLDREGWLGGETQYF	TGTGCCAGCAGCTTAGATCGGGAAGGGTGGTTGGGCGGAGAGACCCAGTACTTC
TRBJ2-5	TRBD2	TRBV6-6	NA	CASTTPVGGEETQYF	TGTGCCAGCACCACACCCGTGGGAGGGGAAGAGACCCAGTACTTC
TRBJ2-2	NA	TRBV7-8	NA	CASSLRPGQNTGELFF	TGTGCCAGCAGCTTAAGACCTGGGCAGAACACCGGGGAGCTGTTTTTT
TRBJ1-1	NA	TRBV13	NA	CASRGASEAFF	TGTGCCAGCAGGGGGGCCTCTGAAGCTTTCTTT
TRBJ2-1	NA	TRBV19	once	CASSISGHLYNEQFF	TGTGCCAGTAGTATCTCCGGACATCTCTACAATGAGCAGTTCTTC
TRBJ1-1	NA	TRBV4-1	few	CASSQLTGSSSEAFF	TGCGCCAGCAGCCAACTCACAGGGTCATCCAGTGAAGCTTTCTTT
TRBJ1-1	NA	TRBV4-2	few	CASSQAPVGGDTEAFF	TGTGCCAGCAGCCAAGCCCCTGTAGGCGGTGACACTGAAGCTTTCTTT
TRBJ1-1	NA	TRBV4-1	few	CASSQSPDKNTEAFF	TGCGCCAGCAGCCAATCCCCGGACAAGAACACTGAAGCTTTCTTT
TRBJ2-5	NA	TRBV4-2	NA	CASSQDRTAQETQYF	TGTGCCAGCAGCCAAGATAGGACAGCCCAAGAGACCCAGTACTTC
TRBJ2-7	TRBD1	TRBV12-5	NA	CASGLGGQPRRSYEQYF	TGTGCTAGTGGTTTGGGGGGACAGCCTCGCCGGTCCTACGAGCAGTACTTC
TRBJ2-7	TRBD2	TRBV6-1	NA	CASSESWGGEQYF	TGTGCCAGCAGTGAATCTTGGGGGGGCGAGCAGTACTTC
TRBJ1-2	NA	TRBV2	NA	CASSEERGGRTNYGYTF	TGTGCCAGCAGTGAAGAGCGAGGGGGAAGGACGAACTATGGCTACACCTTC
TRBJ2-5	TRBD2	TRBV7-8	NA	CASSFRGGAFRYRETQYF	TGTGCCAGCAGCTTCCGCGGGGGGGCATTTCGGTATAGAGAGACCCAGTACTTC
TRBJ2-7	TRBD2	TRBV7-6	once	CASSRGEGSYEQYF	TGTGCCAGCAGCCGAGGGGAGGGATCCTACGAGCAGTACTTC
TRBJ2-2	NA	TRBV19	NA	CASSDKKQYTGELFF	TGTGCCAGTAGTGACAAAAAACAGTACACCGGGGAGCTGTTTTTT
TRBJ2-7	TRBD1	TRBV2	NA	CASSEFSGQGIEQYF	TGTGCCAGCAGTGAGTTCTCGGGACAGGGTATTGAGCAGTACTTC
TRBJ1-1	NA	TRBV9	NA	CASSGDKTASRNTEAFF	TGTGCCAGCAGCGGCGATAAGACTGCTTCTAGGAACACTGAAGCTTTCTTT
TRBJ2-7	NA	TRBV5-1	NA	CASSYLGAGEPYNPLYEQYF	TGCGCCAGCAGCTATTTGGGGGCGGGAGAGCCTTATAACCCTCTCTACGAGCAGTACTTC
TRBJ1-2	NA	TRBV2	once	CASSEYRNYGYTF	TGTGCCAGCAGTGAGTATAGAAACTATGGCTACACCTTC
TRBJ2-2	NA	TRBV12-5	NA	CASGLGQTNTGELFF	TGTGCTAGTGGCCTCGGACAAACGAACACCGGGGAGCTGTTTTTT